This is a list of T cell receptor beta chains from one sample in a study of early T cells in non-severe SARS-CoV-2 infection. TCRdb reprocessed the 5' RACE reads with MiXCR, giving one entry per CDR3 protein. This sample has about 27,000 distinct CDR3 sequences, with around 3% found just once. Source material: whole blood. Receptors were obtained from an adult who was a healthcare worker with PCR-confirmed SARS-CoV-2 infection or an uninfected control (not recorded which). The CDR3 runs from the conserved cysteine through the conserved F or W. The D gene is left open where the match is weak. Clone sizes are given selectively: once, few, many, or a class where the clone is expanded.

-	TRBJ2-5	TRBV5-1	many	CASRKTGETQYF	TGCGCCAGCAGGAAGACCGGAGAGACCCAGTACTTC
TRBD2	TRBJ2-1	TRBV20-1	many	CSASGGANNEQFF	TGCAGTGCTAGCGGGGGGGCTAACAATGAGCAGTTCTTC
TRBD2	TRBJ2-3	TRBV7-3	few	CASSSKLAGTDTQYF	TGTGCCAGCAGTTCTAAACTAGCGGGCACAGATACGCAGTATTTT
-	TRBJ2-3	TRBV7-9	many	CASSLIRGADTQYF	TGTGCCAGCAGCTTGATTAGGGGCGCAGATACGCAGTATTTT
TRBD1	TRBJ1-1	TRBV6-2/TRBV6-3	many	CASIRSTGDTEAFF	TGTGCCAGCATCAGATCCACAGGGGACACTGAAGCTTTCTTT
-	TRBJ2-5	TRBV6-6	many	CASSYTETQYF	TGTGCCAGCAGTTATACGGAGACCCAGTACTTC
-	TRBJ1-4	TRBV5-1	many	CASSLGQLNEKLFF	TGCGCCAGCAGCTTGGGCCAGTTGAATGAAAAACTGTTTTTT
-	TRBJ1-5	TRBV5-1	many	CASSRDGDQPQHF	TGCGCCAGCAGCCGGGACGGGGATCAGCCCCAGCATTTT
-	TRBJ2-3	TRBV6-6	few	CASSPGKAGPDTQYF	TGTGCCAGCAGCCCGGGCAAGGCTGGCCCAGATACGCAGTATTTT
-	TRBJ1-2	TRBV25-1	many	CASSPPETYNYGYTF	TGTGCCAGCAGTCCACCGGAAACATATAACTATGGCTACACCTTC
-	TRBJ1-1	TRBV20-1	many	CSAGDSRAGNTEAFF	TGCAGTGCTGGAGATAGCCGGGCGGGGAACACTGAAGCTTTCTTT
-	TRBJ2-1	TRBV23-1	many	CASSQSLEGNYNEQFF	TGCGCCAGCAGTCAATCATTGGAGGGAAATTACAATGAGCAGTTCTTC
TRBD2	TRBJ2-5	TRBV20-1	medium-sized	CSARTSGVYQETQYF	TGCAGTGCTAGGACTAGCGGGGTGTACCAAGAGACCCAGTACTTC
TRBD1	TRBJ2-5	TRBV7-9	few	CASSQRDRGLETQYF	TGTGCCAGCAGCCAGCGGGACAGGGGGCTGGAGACCCAGTACTTC
-	TRBJ1-2	TRBV6-1	many	CASSLQAGPTNYGYTF	TGTGCCAGCAGTTTACAGGCCGGACCGACTAACTATGGCTACACCTTC
-	TRBJ1-1	TRBV9	medium-sized	CASSVGTAEWAEAFF	TGTGCCAGCAGCGTAGGGACAGCCGAGTGGGCTGAAGCTTTCTTT
-	TRBJ2-5	TRBV7-7	many	CASSLMDQDVQYF	TGTGCCAGCAGCTTAATGGACCAAGACGTCCAGTACTTC
-	TRBJ2-2	TRBV6-5	many	CASSYSPRTAGELFF	TGTGCCAGCAGTTACTCTCCTAGGACGGCCGGGGAGCTGTTTTTT
TRBD2	TRBJ2-1	TRBV11-2	-	CASSLSTEVAGGEQFF	TGTGCCAGCAGCTTATCCACGGAGGTAGCGGGGGGTGAGCAGTTCTTC
-	TRBJ2-3	TRBV27	many	CASSLFPRGGTDTQYF	TGTGCCAGCAGTTTATTCCCCAGGGGCGGCACAGATACGCAGTATTTT
-	TRBJ1-1	TRBV20-1	many	CSARGQPNTEAFF	TGCAGTGCTAGAGGCCAGCCGAACACTGAAGCTTTCTTT
TRBD1	TRBJ1-2	TRBV6-6	many	CASKQGFGYTF	TGTGCCAGCAAACAGGGGTTTGGCTACACCTTC
-	TRBJ1-1	TRBV5-1	many	CASSLAKSGLQAFF	TGCGCCAGCAGCTTGGCCAAGTCGGGCCTCCAAGCTTTCTTT